The 28 T cell receptor beta chains below come from one sample, sequenced in a study of blood T cell repertoires in COVID-19. Data came from immunoSEQ multiplex PCR; TCRdb stores just in-frame clones and leaves some out. The data show about 240,000 clones, around nine tenths seen once. Source material: peripheral blood. Receptors originate from a woman aged 70 to 79 with active or convalescent COVID-19.

The genes are TRBV7-9 and TRBJ1-5; no clear D. This CDR3 has 13 amino acids. Germline V gene data show CDR1 as SEHNR and CDR2 as FQNEAQ (reference sequence). V gave up 7 bases and J gave up 2 bases, with 9 bases separating them. The CDR3 protein is CASNEAGNQPQHF. The CDR3 bases are TGTGCCAGCAATGAGGCAGGCAATCAGCCCCAGCATTTT. Full variable domain (rest looked up from reference TRBV7-9 and TRBJ1-5): DTGVSQNPRHKITKRGQNVTFRCDPISEHNRLYWYRQTLGQGPEFLTYFQNEAQLEKSRLLSDRFSAERPKGSFSTLEIQRTEQGDSAMYLCASNEAGNQPQHFGDGTRLSIL.

This sequence joins TRBV7-2 and TRBJ2-7, with a tentative D call TRBD1 (5 bases). The V gene's germline CDR1 is SGHTA and CDR2 FQGNSA. The length of the CDR3 is 18 residues. V dropped 1 base and J dropped 1 base, with 20 bases sitting between them. The CDR3 sequence is CASSLDLRGSWISYEQYF. CDR3 DNA: TGTGCCAGCAGCTTAGACTTAAGGGGATCGTGGATTTCCTACGAGCAGTACTTC.

The gene calls are TRBV24-1 and TRBJ1-1; weak D call: TRBD1 (5 bases). The CDR3 extends over 12 amino acids. The germline CDR1 and CDR2 sequences are KGHDR and SFDVKD. V was shortened by 7 bases and J by 1 base, with 6 bases between the two germline ends. The CDR3: CATRGGNTEAFF. CDR3 nucleotide sequence: TGTGCCACCAGGGGGGGGAACACTGAAGCTTTCTTT.

This clone appeared a few times. This sequence joins TRBV6-2 or TRBV6-3 and TRBJ1-4; no clear D. CDR3 length: 14 amino acids. Trimming removed 4 bases from V and 8 bases from J, with 14 bases in between. Looked up from germline, CDR1 is MNHEY and CDR2 is SVGEGT. The CDR3 is CASSFSGSGEKLFF. The CDR3 nucleotides are TGTGCCAGCAGTTTTTCCGGGAGTGGGGAAAAACTGTTTTTT.

This clone has only a few counts. The chain has TRBV2 and TRBJ2-7; tentatively, D is TRBD2 (5 bases). CDR3 size: 14 residues. V lost 6 bases to trimming and J lost 2 bases, with 14 bases between them. Germline-derived CDR1 and CDR2 are SNHLY and FYNNEI. Written as DNA, the CDR3 is TGTGCCAGCAGCGGGGTTGTAAGTACCTACGAGCAGTACTTC. Its protein product is CASSGVVSTYEQYF.

This clone occurred a few times. The DNA of the CDR3 is TGTGCCAGCGCCTCCAAGGGGGACACTGAAGCTTTCTTT. It is translated as CASASKGDTEAFF. This rearrangement joins TRBV6-5 to TRBJ1-1, with D perhaps TRBD1 (6 bases). The V gene's germline CDR1 is MNHEY and CDR2 SVGAGI. The CDR3 covers 13 residues. Deletions cut 8 bases from V and 3 bases from J, with 13 bases between.

In nucleotides, the CDR3 is TGTGCCACTCGGACAGCCATGAACACCGGGGAGCTGTTTTTT. Amino acids: CATRTAMNTGELFF. V gene TRBV3-1 (or the pseudogene TRBV3-2) combines with J gene TRBJ2-2; D possibly corresponds to TRBD1 (6 bases). Germline CDR1 and CDR2: LGHDT and YNNKEL (reference sequence). This CDR3 has 14 residues. Deletions cut 10 bases from V and 1 base from J, with 13 bases between.

This chain uses TRBV10-3 with TRBJ2-2, with 11 positions matching TRBD2. J gave up 5 bases and V 7 bases, and 3 bases lay outside the gene matches. Per the germline V gene, CDR1 is ENHRY and CDR2 is SYGVKD. This CDR3 is built from 14 residues. The CDR3 nucleotides read TGTGCCATCAAAACTAGCGGGGGAACCGGGGAGCTGTTTTTT. Translation gives CAIKTSGGTGELFF.

The V gene is TRBV3-1 (or the pseudogene TRBV3-2), the J gene TRBJ2-7, with TRBD2 matching 7 bases. CDR1 and CDR2 (germline): LGHDT, YNNKEL (reference sequence). The CDR3 extends over 16 amino acids. Unmatched junction bases numbered 9, after V lost 2 bases and J lost 2 bases. The CDR3 is CASSQTLQRGTYEQYF. The CDR3 DNA reads as TGTGCCAGCAGCCAAACCCTCCAGCGGGGAACCTACGAGCAGTACTTC.

This chain connects TRBV9 to TRBJ2-1; D is perhaps TRBD1 (5 bases). Trimming cost V 4 bases and J 7 bases, with 12 bases left between them. Germline CDR1 is SGDLS and CDR2 is YYNGEE. This CDR3 is 13 amino acids long. CDR3 in DNA: TGTGCCAGCAGCTCGGCGGACAATAATGAGCAGTTCTTC. It codes for CASSSADNNEQFF.

The chain joins TRBV7-3 to TRBJ2-1, with D maybe TRBD2 (5 bases). The CDR3 length is 13 residues. Between the trimmed V and J ends, which lost 10 bases and 7 bases, there was a span of 17 bases. Germline V gene sequence: CDR1 SGHTA, CDR2 FQGTGA. CDR3 sequence (DNA): TGTGCCATGAGGGCGGAGCCGGCAAATGAGCAGTTCTTC. Protein: CAMRAEPANEQFF.

With respect to this clone: Other DNA variants within this sample encode the same CDR3. This chain uses TRBV27 with TRBJ1-5; 7 nucleotides agree with TRBD1. The germline gives CDR1 MNHEY, CDR2 SMNVEV (reference sequence). The CDR3 covers 12 residues. Trimming cost V 6 bases and J 7 bases; bases outside gene matches: 3. The CDR3 reads CASRQGGQPQHF. The CDR3 DNA reads TGTGCCAGCAGGCAGGGGGGACAGCCCCAGCATTTT.

This chain connects TRBV2 to TRBJ1-1, with 9 bases that match TRBD1. Germline CDR1 reads SNHLY; CDR2 reads FYNNEI. Trimming took 6 bases from V and 2 from J; bases not matched to a gene: 10. CDR3 size: 16 residues. CDR3 sequence: CASRHGWTGANTEAFF. The CDR3 nucleotides read TGTGCCAGCAGACATGGTTGGACAGGGGCCAACACTGAAGCTTTCTTT.

The chain uses TRBV3-1 (or the pseudogene TRBV3-2) and TRBJ1-1, with no clear D. CDR3 length: 14 residues. CDR1 is LGHDT and CDR2 is YNNKEL in the germline V gene (reference sequence). Trimming stripped 0 bases from V and 5 bases from J, with 10 bases between. This chain's CDR3 is CASSQDPRVTEAFF. CDR3 in DNA: TGTGCCAGCAGCCAAGATCCGAGGGTGACTGAAGCTTTCTTT.

The rearrangement links TRBV7-2 to TRBJ1-1; 7 bases fit TRBD1. V shed 4 bases, J shed 4 bases, and the junction held 9 bases outside the gene matches. CDR1 and CDR2 (germline): SGHTA, FQGNSA. This CDR3 has 15 amino acids. Here the CDR3 reads CASSSEGASITEAFF. DNA for the CDR3: TGTGCCAGCAGCTCTGAGGGGGCCTCTATCACTGAAGCTTTCTTT.

V usage is TRBV6-5 and J usage is TRBJ2-7; weak D call: TRBD2 (6 bases). Trimming shortened V by 4 bases and J by 2 bases, and 12 bases separated the two germline ends. The V gene's germline CDR1 is MNHEY and CDR2 SVGAGI. The length of the CDR3 is 14 residues. The CDR3 DNA reads TGTGCCAGCAGTTCGGGGAGGACTACCTACGAGCAGTACTTC. It specifies CASSSGRTTYEQYF.

The chain is built from TRBV6-5 and TRBJ2-5; TRBD2 might be the D (6 bases). Per germline, CDR1 MNHEY and CDR2 SVGAGI. Deletions cut 10 bases from V and 5 bases from J, with 17 bases between. The CDR3 sequence is 13 residues long. The CDR3 loop is CATRGSGGETQYF. CDR3 DNA sequence: TGTGCCACCCGGGGGTCCGGAGGGGAGACCCAGTACTTC.

The rearrangement joins TRBV5-1 to TRBJ2-7; 14 nucleotides agree with TRBD2. The V and J ends lost 4 bases and 3 bases, in that order; junction bases with no gene match: 9. Per the germline V gene, CDR1 is SGHRS and CDR2 is YFSETQ. The CDR3 extends over 17 amino acids. DNA for the CDR3: TGCGCCAGCAGCAGCGGACTAGCGGGGGGTTCTCTCTACGAGCAGTACTTC. Residues: CASSSGLAGGSLYEQYF. Drawing the rest from reference TRBV5-1 and TRBJ2-7, the complete variable domain is KAGVTQTPRYLIKTRGQQVTLSCSPISGHRSVSWYQQTPGQGLQFLFEYFSETQRNKGNFPGRFSGRQFSNSRSEMNVSTLELGDSALYLCASSSGLAGGSLYEQYFGPGTRLTVT.

The chain links TRBV27 to TRBJ1-2, with D perhaps TRBD1 (5 bases). Germline V gene sequence: CDR1 MNHEY, CDR2 SMNVEV (reference sequence). The CDR3 spans 13 residues. Trimming removed 10 bases from V and 3 bases from J, with 15 bases in between. The chain's CDR3 is CATGAGGDYGYTF. The CDR3 region has the DNA TGTGCCACCGGGGCGGGGGGGGACTATGGCTACACCTTC.

This clone was seen only once. The genes are TRBV19 and TRBJ1-5; TRBD1 is a possible D gene (5 bases). The CDR3 loop spans 15 amino acids. V dropped 6 bases and J dropped 2 bases, with 14 bases sitting between them. Germline CDR1 and CDR2: LNHDA and SQIVND (reference sequence). The CDR3 bases are TGTGCCAGTAGCACCGTATTAGGGGGCAATCAGCCCCAGCATTTT. Its protein is CASSTVLGGNQPQHF.

The chain combines TRBV7-8 with TRBJ1-1; 9 positions match TRBD1. V dropped 2 bases and J dropped 4; count of bases not matched to a gene: 8. Germline lookup yields CDR1 SGHVS and CDR2 FQNEAQ. This CDR3 has 16 residues. This CDR3 is CASSLTGGESGTEAFF. Here the CDR3 DNA reads TGTGCCAGCAGCTTAACAGGGGGCGAGTCAGGCACTGAAGCTTTCTTT.

The chain employs TRBV5-4 and TRBJ1-2, with D perhaps matching TRBD1 (5 bases). From germline, CDR1 is SGHNT and CDR2 YYREEE (reference sequence). The V end was cut by 2 bases, the J end by 10 bases, with 12 bases between. This CDR3 spans 12 amino acids. The CDR3 is CASSLFGTDYTF. The CDR3 DNA reads as TGTGCCAGCAGCTTATTCGGGACTGACTACACCTTC.

V is TRBV18 and J is TRBJ1-5, with a weak D call TRBD1 (5 bases). This CDR3 spans 18 amino acids. V dropped 6 bases and J dropped 0 bases, with 21 bases sitting between them. Germline loops: CDR1 KGHSH, CDR2 LQKENI. CDR3 nucleotide sequence: TGTGCCAGCTCCTCGGGGGGACGCAACCTATATAGCAATCAGCCCCAGCATTTT. As protein: CASSSGGRNLYSNQPQHF.

This clone has just one count. This sequence joins TRBV3-1 (or the pseudogene TRBV3-2) and TRBJ2-3; maybe TRBD2 (5 bases). Germline V lookup: CDR1 LGHDT, CDR2 YNNKEL (reference sequence). This CDR3 spans 12 amino acids. V was shortened by 8 bases and J by 1 base, with 7 bases between the two germline ends. CDR3 sequence: CASGRGTDTQYF. The CDR3 bases are TGTGCCAGCGGGCGGGGCACAGATACGCAGTATTTT.

The chain combines TRBV19 with TRBJ1-1; D gene unclear. Germline lookup yields CDR1 LNHDA and CDR2 SQIVND (reference sequence). The CDR3 extends over 15 amino acids. Trimming left V 10 bases short and J 5 bases short, with 23 bases between. The CDR3 DNA reads as TGTGCCACCCAACCCAGGAAATTGTCTGGGACTGAAGCTTTCTTT. As protein: CATQPRKLSGTEAFF.

The chain combines TRBV4-2 with TRBJ2-7, with D perhaps TRBD2 (6 bases). Germline V gives CDR1 LGHNA, CDR2 YNFKEQ. Between the trimmed V and J ends, which lost 0 bases and 3 bases, there was a span of 12 bases. This CDR3 is built from 15 residues. The DNA for the CDR3 is TGTGCCAGCAGCCAAGATCGCGGGGCCTACTACGAGCAGTACTTC. This translates into CASSQDRGAYYEQYF.

The CDR3 here is CASGTSALYEQYF. For the CDR3, the DNA is TGTGCCAGCGGGACTAGCGCGCTCTACGAGCAGTACTTC. The J gene is TRBJ2-7, the V gene TRBV7-2, with 10 nucleotides matching TRBD2. J was trimmed by 3 bases and V by 8 bases; bases with no gene match: 4. CDR1 and CDR2 from the germline V gene are SGHTA and FQGNSA. The CDR3 length is 13 residues.

The V and J genes are TRBV6-5 and TRBJ1-2; TRBD1 might be the D (5 bases). Trimming cost V 6 bases and J 8 bases, with 16 bases left between them. Germline V gene data show CDR1 as MNHEY and CDR2 as SVGAGI. This CDR3 has 13 residues. The CDR3, as DNA: TGTGCCAGCAGCCGCCCCCAGGGACTGGGCTACACCTTC. Translation: CASSRPQGLGYTF.